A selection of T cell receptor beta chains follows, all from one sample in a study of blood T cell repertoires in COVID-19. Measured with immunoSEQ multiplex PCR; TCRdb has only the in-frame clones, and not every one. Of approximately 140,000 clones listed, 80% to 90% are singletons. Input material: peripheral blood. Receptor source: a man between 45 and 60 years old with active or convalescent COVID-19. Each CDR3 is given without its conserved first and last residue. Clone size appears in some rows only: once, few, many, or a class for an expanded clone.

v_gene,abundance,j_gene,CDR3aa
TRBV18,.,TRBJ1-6,ASSQQGVDSPLH
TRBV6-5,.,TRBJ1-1,ASSYWDRGNTEAF
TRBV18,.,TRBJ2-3,ASSPRFTSGRASTDTQY
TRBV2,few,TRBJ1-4,ASSVLVLEKLF
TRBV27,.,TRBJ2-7,ASSPQGLVGYEQY
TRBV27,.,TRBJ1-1,ASRSRRDRVMNTEAF
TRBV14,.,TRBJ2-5,ASSPNWASGETQY
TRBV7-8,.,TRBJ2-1,ASSLAGLAARGQF
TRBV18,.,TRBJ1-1,ASSPLQGAAEAF
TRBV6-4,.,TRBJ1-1,ASSDFEGNTEAF